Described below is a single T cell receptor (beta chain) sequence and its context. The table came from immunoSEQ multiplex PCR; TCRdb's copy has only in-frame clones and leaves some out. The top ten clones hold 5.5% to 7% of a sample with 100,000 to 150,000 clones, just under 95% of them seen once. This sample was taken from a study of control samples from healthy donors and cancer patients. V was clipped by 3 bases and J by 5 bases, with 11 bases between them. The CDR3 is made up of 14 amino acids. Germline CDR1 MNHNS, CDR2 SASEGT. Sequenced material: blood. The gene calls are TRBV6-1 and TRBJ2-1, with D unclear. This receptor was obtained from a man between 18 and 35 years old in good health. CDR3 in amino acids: CASSELRSNNEQFF. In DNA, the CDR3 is TGTGCCAGCAGTGAGCTCCGATCGAACAATGAGCAGTTCTTC.